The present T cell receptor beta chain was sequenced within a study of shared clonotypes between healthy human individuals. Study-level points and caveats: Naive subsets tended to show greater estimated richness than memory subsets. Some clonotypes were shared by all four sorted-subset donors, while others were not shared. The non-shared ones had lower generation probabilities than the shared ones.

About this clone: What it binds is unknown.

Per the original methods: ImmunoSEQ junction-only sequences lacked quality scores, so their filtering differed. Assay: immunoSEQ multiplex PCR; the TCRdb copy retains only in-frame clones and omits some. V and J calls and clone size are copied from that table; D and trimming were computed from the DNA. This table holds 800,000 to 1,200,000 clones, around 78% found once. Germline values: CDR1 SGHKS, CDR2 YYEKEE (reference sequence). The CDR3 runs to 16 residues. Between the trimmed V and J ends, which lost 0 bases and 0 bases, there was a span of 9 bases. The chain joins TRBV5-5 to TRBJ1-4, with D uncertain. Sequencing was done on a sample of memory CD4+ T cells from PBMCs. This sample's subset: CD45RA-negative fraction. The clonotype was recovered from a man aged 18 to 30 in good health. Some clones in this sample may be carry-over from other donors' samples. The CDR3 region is CASSLDFETTNEKLFF. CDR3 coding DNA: TGTGCCAGCAGCTTGGACTTTGAGACAACTAATGAAAAACTGTTTTTT.